The 4 T cell receptor beta chains reported below all come from one sample, sequenced in a study of T cells in Graves' hyperthyroidism and ophthalmopathy. Researchers amplified the TCR beta CDR3 regions from RNA transcripts. The TCR CDR3 first-round RT-PCR relied on the HTBI primer set. TCRdb redid the calling of the multiplex PCR reads with MiXCR, one entry per CDR3 protein. In the table there are fewer than 400,000 distinct CDR3 sequences, roughly an eighth of which are singletons. Sequenced sample: blood. The receptors stem from a man between 50 and 59 years old with Graves' ophthalmopathy.

The chain joins TRBV5-1 to TRBJ1-2, with D perhaps TRBD1 (6 bases). V was trimmed by 4 bases and J by 5 bases, leaving 21 bases between them. This CDR3 is built from 16 residues. Germline CDR1 reads SGHRS; CDR2 reads YFSETQ. The CDR3 here is CASSPRQDPDPYGYTF. In nucleotides, the CDR3 is TGCGCCAGCAGCCCCAGACAGGATCCTGACCCTTATGGCTACACCTTC.

The chain combines TRBV2 with TRBJ2-5; D is ambiguous. This CDR3 has 13 amino acids. Looked up from germline, CDR1 is SNHLY and CDR2 is FYNNEI. Trimming took 4 bases from V and 4 from J, leaving 10 bases between them. CDR3 region: CASSGAAPETQYF. CDR3 DNA sequence: TGTGCCAGCAGTGGGGCGGCGCCAGAGACCCAGTACTTC.

This clonotype was counted many times. The V gene is TRBV30, the J gene TRBJ2-5, with TRBD2 matching 10 bases. Germline V lookup: CDR1 GTSNPN, CDR2 SVGIG (reference sequence). The CDR3 totals 16 residues. V shed 1 base and J 5 bases; nucleotides not matched to a gene: 10. The CDR3 DNA follows: TGTGCCTGGAGTGCCAACCTAGCGGGAGCGCGGGAGACCCAGTACTTC. It translates to CAWSANLAGARETQYF.

The sample holds many counts of this clonotype. The V gene is TRBV6-1, the J gene TRBJ2-2, with D possibly TRBD1 on 5 matching bases. The CDR3 loop spans 14 amino acids. V shed 1 base and J shed 7 bases, with 10 bases lying between them. Germline CDR1 MNHNS, CDR2 SASEGT. The CDR3 loop reads CASSEEGFLGELFF. The CDR3 DNA follows: TGTGCCAGCAGTGAAGAGGGGTTCCTCGGGGAGCTGTTTTTT.